These 17 T cell receptor beta chains share one sample of origin, sequenced in a study of blood T cell repertoires in COVID-19. TCRdb keeps only in-frame clones here, not all; method: immunoSEQ multiplex PCR. The sample comprises 150,000 to 200,000 clones, 88% of which are singletons, and 4.4% rests with the top ten. Sequencing was performed on peripheral blood. The source is a human donor in a cohort sampled during active COVID-19.

This chain connects TRBV7-9 to TRBJ2-7; TRBD2 aligns across 12 bases. V was pared by 2 bases and J by 2 bases, with 10 bases of the junction left unmatched. The CDR3 has 18 residues. CDR1 and CDR2 (germline): SEHNR, FQNEAQ (reference sequence). CDR3 protein: CASSLTTARTSGTYEQYF. The CDR3 nucleotides read TGTGCCAGCAGCTTAACCACCGCCCGGACTAGCGGGACCTACGAGCAGTACTTC.

This chain connects TRBV2 to TRBJ1-4; 7 nucleotides agree with TRBD1. The J segment lost 0 bases and the V segment lost 5 bases, leaving 3 bases of the junction unmatched. The CDR3 length is 15 residues. Germline CDR1 SNHLY, CDR2 FYNNEI. The chain's CDR3 is CASSLDRSTNEKLFF. CDR3 DNA sequence: TGTGCCAGCAGTCTGGACAGGTCAACTAATGAAAAACTGTTTTTT.

The chain couples TRBV25-1 to TRBJ2-4; TRBD1 aligns across 9 bases. Trimming took 7 bases from V and 7 from J; bases not matched to a gene: 8. The CDR3 is 14 residues long. Germline CDR1 reads MGHDK; CDR2 reads SYGVNS. CDR3 nucleotides: TGTGCCAGCACCGACGGGACAGGGTATAACATTCAGTACTTC. Translated: CASTDGTGYNIQYF.

The rearrangement uses TRBV29-1 and TRBJ1-1; TRBD1 matches at 8 bases. This CDR3 spans 13 amino acids. Trimming at V came to 5 bases and at J to 4 bases, leaving 6 bases not matched to a gene. CDR1 is SQVTM, CDR2 ANQGSEA, per germline. In nucleotides, the CDR3 is TGCAGCGTTTCGGGACAGGTTACCACTGAAGCTTTCTTT. Translated, it gives CSVSGQVTTEAFF.

V gene TRBV2 combines with J gene TRBJ1-5; no firm D call. CDR1 and CDR2 from the germline V gene are SNHLY and FYNNEI. The ends were cut back, 0 bases at V and 6 bases at J, with 3 bases in the middle. This CDR3 region has 12 residues. The CDR3 DNA reads TGTGCCAGCAGTGAAGCCTCTCAGCCCCAGCATTTT. This sequence encodes CASSEASQPQHF.

The chain couples TRBV5-1 to TRBJ2-7, with 7 bases aligning to TRBD1. This CDR3 has 16 residues. Germline V gene sequence: CDR1 SGHRS, CDR2 YFSETQ. V shed 0 bases, J shed 3 bases, and the junction held 9 bases outside the gene matches. The DNA for the CDR3 is TGCGCCAGCAGCTTGGAAATTTACAGGGGTTACTACGAGCAGTACTTC. Its translation: CASSLEIYRGYYEQYF.

The CDR3 DNA reads TGCGCCAGCAGCTTTTACTCTAGCGGGGCTTACACCGGGGAGACCCAGTACTTC. Encoded protein: CASSFYSSGAYTGETQYF. V usage is TRBV5-1 and J usage is TRBJ2-5; 9 positions match TRBD2. The CDR3 has 18 residues. Germline values: CDR1 SGHRS, CDR2 YFSETQ. With V trimmed by 2 bases and J by 5 bases, 16 bases remained unmatched.

The V gene is TRBV19, the J gene TRBJ1-5; 9 bases match TRBD1. V lost 6 bases to trimming and J lost 1 base; unmatched junction nucleotides: 10. Germline CDR1 LNHDA, CDR2 SQIVND (reference sequence). The CDR3 loop spans 17 amino acids. CDR3 DNA sequence: TGTGCCAGTAGAAAAACAGGGGGCGCGGGGAGCAATCAGCCCCAGCATTTT. Translation gives CASRKTGGAGSNQPQHF.

This sequence joins TRBV16 and TRBJ1-1; D is uncertain. V dropped 2 bases and J dropped 0 bases, with 10 bases sitting between them. Germline V CDR1 and CDR2: KGHSY, FQNENV. The CDR3 loop spans 15 amino acids. Here the CDR3 reads CASSQPRTMNTEAFF. CDR3 nucleotides: TGTGCCAGCAGCCAACCGAGAACCATGAACACTGAAGCTTTCTTT.

The chain's CDR3 is CASRGTDNEQFF. The CDR3 DNA sequence: TGTGCCAGCAGGGGGACAGACAATGAGCAGTTCTTC. The rearrangement links TRBV27 to TRBJ2-1; 7 bases agree with TRBD1. This CDR3 has 12 residues. The J segment lost 5 bases and the V segment lost 6 bases, leaving 1 base of the junction unmatched. CDR1 and CDR2 from the germline V gene are MNHEY and SMNVEV (reference sequence).

The CDR3: CASSLGLNTQYF. The CDR3 coding sequence is TGTGCCAGCAGCTTGGGACTAAACACGCAGTATTTT. The chain recombines TRBV7-2 with TRBJ2-3; 7 nucleotides line up with TRBD2. The J segment lost 9 bases and the V segment lost 3 bases, leaving 3 bases of the junction unmatched. The CDR3 sequence is 12 residues long. CDR1 is SGHTA, CDR2 FQGNSA, per germline. Drawing the rest from reference TRBV7-2 and TRBJ2-3, the complete variable domain is GAGVSQSPSNKVTEKGKDVELRCDPISGHTALYWYRQSLGQGLEFLIYFQGNSAPDKSGLPSDRFSAERTGGSVSTLTIQRTQQEDSAVYLCASSLGLNTQYFGPGTRLTVL.

The chain is built from TRBV7-2 and TRBJ2-3; tentatively, D is TRBD2 (5 bases). The germline V and J ends were trimmed by 1 base and 5 bases, with 13 bases remaining between them. The CDR3 is made up of 15 amino acids. Germline-derived CDR1 and CDR2 are SGHTA and FQGNSA. Written as DNA, the CDR3 is TGTGCCAGCAGCTTAGGGAGAGGAGGTAGAGATACGCAGTATTTT. Protein product: CASSLGRGGRDTQYF.

The DNA for the CDR3 is TGCGCCAGCAGCCAAGATCACAATAGCTGGACAGATACGCAGTATTTT. As protein: CASSQDHNSWTDTQYF. This chain uses TRBV4-3 with TRBJ2-3, with D unclear. Trimming took 0 bases from V and 3 from J, leaving 13 bases between them. Germline V gives CDR1 LGHNA, CDR2 YSLEER. CDR3 size: 16 residues.

The chain uses TRBV4-3 and TRBJ2-5; 8 nucleotides line up with TRBD1. V lost 0 bases and J lost 4; bases outside the gene matches: 4. The germline V gene encodes CDR1 LGHNA and CDR2 YSLEER. The CDR3 is 15 amino acids. CDR3 coding DNA: TGCGCCAGCAGCCAAGATCGGGACAGGTCAGAGACCCAGTACTTC. This encodes CASSQDRDRSETQYF.

J is TRBJ1-4 and V is TRBV4-3; a weak D match, TRBD1 (5 bases). From germline, CDR1 is LGHNA and CDR2 YSLEER. Trimming pared 4 bases from V and 7 bases from J, leaving 19 bases between. This CDR3 is 16 amino acids long. Here the CDR3 DNA reads TGCGCCAGCAGCCTCCAGGGTGGGGGGGACCGTGAAAAACTGTTTTTT. Its translation: CASSLQGGGDREKLFF.

As DNA, the CDR3 is TGCAGCGTTACAGGGTCCGAAGTCTATGGCTACACCTTC. Amino acids: CSVTGSEVYGYTF. The chain couples TRBV29-1 to TRBJ1-2; tentative D call: TRBD1 (6 bases). Deletions cut 5 bases from V and 4 bases from J, with 14 bases between. The germline V gene encodes CDR1 SQVTM and CDR2 ANQGSEA. This CDR3 has 13 amino acids.

The J gene is TRBJ2-2, the V gene TRBV7-2; 8 bases are a match to TRBD2. V dropped 5 bases and J dropped 9; count of bases not matched to a gene: 8. Germline loops: CDR1 SGHTA, CDR2 FQGNSA. The CDR3 is 14 residues long. CDR3 sequence: CASSNSGVNRELFF. The DNA of the CDR3 is TGTGCCAGCAGCAATAGCGGGGTAAACCGGGAGCTGTTTTTT.